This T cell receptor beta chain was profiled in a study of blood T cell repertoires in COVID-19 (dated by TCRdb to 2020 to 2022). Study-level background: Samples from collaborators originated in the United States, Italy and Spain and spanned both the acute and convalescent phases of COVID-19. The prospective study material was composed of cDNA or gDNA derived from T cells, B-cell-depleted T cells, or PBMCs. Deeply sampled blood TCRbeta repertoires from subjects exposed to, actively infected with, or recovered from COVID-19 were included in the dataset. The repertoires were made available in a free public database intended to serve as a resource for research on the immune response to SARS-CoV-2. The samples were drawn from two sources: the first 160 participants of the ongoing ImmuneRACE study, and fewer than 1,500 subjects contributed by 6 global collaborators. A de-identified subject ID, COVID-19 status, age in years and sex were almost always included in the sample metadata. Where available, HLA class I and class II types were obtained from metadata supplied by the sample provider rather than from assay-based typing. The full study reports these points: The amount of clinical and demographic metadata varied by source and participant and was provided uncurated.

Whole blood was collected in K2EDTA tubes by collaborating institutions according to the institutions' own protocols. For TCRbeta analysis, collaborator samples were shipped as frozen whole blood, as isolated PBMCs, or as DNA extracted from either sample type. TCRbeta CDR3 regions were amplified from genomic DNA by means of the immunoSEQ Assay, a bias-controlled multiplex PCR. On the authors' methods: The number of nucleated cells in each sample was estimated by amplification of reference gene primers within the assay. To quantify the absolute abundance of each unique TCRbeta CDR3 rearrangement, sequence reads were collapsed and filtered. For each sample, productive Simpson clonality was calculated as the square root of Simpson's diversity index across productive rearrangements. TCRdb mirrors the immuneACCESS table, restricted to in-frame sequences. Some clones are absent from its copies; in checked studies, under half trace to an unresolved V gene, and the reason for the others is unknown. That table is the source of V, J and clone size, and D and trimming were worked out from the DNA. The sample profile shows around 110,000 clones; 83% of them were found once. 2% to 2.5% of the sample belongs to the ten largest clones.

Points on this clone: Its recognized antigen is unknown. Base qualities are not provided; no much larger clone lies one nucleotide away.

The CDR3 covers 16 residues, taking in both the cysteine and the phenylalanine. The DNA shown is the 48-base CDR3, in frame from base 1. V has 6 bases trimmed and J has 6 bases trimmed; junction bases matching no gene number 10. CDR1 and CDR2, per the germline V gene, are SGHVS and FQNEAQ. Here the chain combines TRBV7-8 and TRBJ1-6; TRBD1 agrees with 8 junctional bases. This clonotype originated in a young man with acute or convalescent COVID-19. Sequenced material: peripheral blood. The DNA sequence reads TGTGCCAGCAGGGCAACGACAGGGGCGGGTAATTCACCCCTCCACTTT. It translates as CASRATTGAGNSPLHF.